The TCR beta chain under discussion was sequenced for a study of cytomegalovirus exposure and HLA in healthy donors. Study information: According to later analysis, the same platform produced the 120 or so validation and about 700 first-cohort repertoires. Findings and caveats of the study: Reported results showed that the classifier diagnosed cytomegalovirus status with high specificity and sensitivity. In vitro, three CMV-associated chains proved specific for CMV antigens. Rare TCR sequences dominated, though some public TCRs recurred in many donors.

The assay was immunoSEQ multiplex PCR, and TCRdb's table has in-frame clones only and misses some. In the table there are roughly 180,000 clones, approximately 89% of which are singletons. As for this clone: As yet, its antigen is unknown.

Germline CDR1 and CDR2: MDHEN and SYDVKM. The CDR3 consists of 16 residues. V shed 5 bases, J shed 0 bases, and the junction held 7 bases outside the gene matches. The sequenced sample was PBMCs. The J gene is TRBJ1-5, the V gene TRBV28, with TRBD1 matching over 7 bases. The sequence was obtained from a man aged 30 to 45 in good health and CMV-seropositive. This CDR3 reads CASSPSGQISNQPQHF. As DNA, the CDR3 is TGTGCCAGCAGTCCGTCGGGACAGATTAGCAATCAGCCCCAGCATTTT.